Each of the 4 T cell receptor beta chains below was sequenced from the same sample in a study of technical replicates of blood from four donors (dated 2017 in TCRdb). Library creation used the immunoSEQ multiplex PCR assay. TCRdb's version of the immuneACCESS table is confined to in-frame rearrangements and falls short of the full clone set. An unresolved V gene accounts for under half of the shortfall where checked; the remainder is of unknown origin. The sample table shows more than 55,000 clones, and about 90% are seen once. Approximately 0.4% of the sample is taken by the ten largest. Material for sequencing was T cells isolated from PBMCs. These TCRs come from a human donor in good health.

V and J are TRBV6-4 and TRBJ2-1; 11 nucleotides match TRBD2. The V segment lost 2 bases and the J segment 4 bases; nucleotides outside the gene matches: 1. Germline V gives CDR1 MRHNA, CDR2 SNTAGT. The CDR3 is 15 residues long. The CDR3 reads CASSDRLAGYNEQFF. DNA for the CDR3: TGTGCCAGCAGTGACCGACTAGCGGGGTACAATGAGCAGTTCTTC.

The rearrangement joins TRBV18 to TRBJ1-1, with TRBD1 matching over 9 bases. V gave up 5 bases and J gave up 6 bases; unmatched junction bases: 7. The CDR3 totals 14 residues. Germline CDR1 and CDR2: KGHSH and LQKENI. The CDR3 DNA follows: TGTGCCAGCTCAAGCCGGGACAGGGACGCTGAAGCTTTCTTT. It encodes CASSSRDRDAEAFF.

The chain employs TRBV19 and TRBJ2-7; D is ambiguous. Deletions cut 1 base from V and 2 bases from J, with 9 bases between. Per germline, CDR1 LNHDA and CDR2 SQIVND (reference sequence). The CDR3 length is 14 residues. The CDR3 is CASSIVGFPYEQYF. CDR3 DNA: TGTGCCAGTAGTATAGTGGGCTTCCCCTACGAGCAGTACTTC.

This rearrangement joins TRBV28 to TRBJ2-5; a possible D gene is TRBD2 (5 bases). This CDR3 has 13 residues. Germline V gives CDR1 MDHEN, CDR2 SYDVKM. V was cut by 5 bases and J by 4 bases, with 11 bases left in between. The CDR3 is CASSRELGETQYF. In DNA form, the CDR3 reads TGTGCCAGCAGTAGGGAACTAGGAGAGACCCAGTACTTC.